This is a list of T cell receptor beta chains from one sample in a study of response to subunit inactivated influenza vaccine. TCRdb analysed the RT-PCR reads with MiXCR anew, one entry per CDR3 protein. The sample has roughly 700,000 distinct CDR3 sequences, approximately 15% seen once; the top ten hold around 7.3%. The specimen comprised PBMCs from blood, sampled less than 15 days before vaccination. These receptors all stem from a man aged 50 or older who received an inactivated influenza vaccine. Both conserved end residues are part of each CDR3. D genes are given only for firm matches. Clone size, where shown, is once, few, many, or a class for clones that have expanded.

cdr3_aa: CASSLPGQGETQYF; cdr3_nt: TGCGCCAGCAGCTTGCCGGGACAGGGTGAGACCCAGTACTTC; d_call: TRBD1; v_call: TRBV5-1; j_call: TRBJ2-5; clone_size: many
cdr3_aa: CASSEASGSYNEQFF; cdr3_nt: TGTGCCAGCAGTGAAGCTAGCGGGAGTTACAATGAGCAGTTCTTC; d_call: TRBD2; v_call: TRBV2; j_call: TRBJ2-1; clone_size: -
cdr3_aa: CASSSGQPRVNNEKLFF; cdr3_nt: TGCGCCAGCAGCTCGGGACAGCCTAGAGTTAATAATGAAAAACTGTTTTTT; d_call: TRBD1; v_call: TRBV5-1; j_call: TRBJ1-4; clone_size: -
cdr3_aa: CASSHPGTDYNEQFF; cdr3_nt: TGTGCCAGCAGTCACCCCGGGACGGATTACAATGAGCAGTTCTTC; d_call: -; v_call: TRBV12-3/TRBV12-4; j_call: TRBJ2-1; clone_size: few
cdr3_aa: CASRRTSGIGNTDTQYF; cdr3_nt: TGTGCCAGCAGGCGGACTAGCGGGATTGGAAACACAGATACGCAGTATTTT; d_call: TRBD2; v_call: TRBV12-3/TRBV12-4; j_call: TRBJ2-3; clone_size: -
cdr3_aa: CASSATGYGNTIYF; cdr3_nt: TGTGCCAGTAGTGCAACAGGGTACGGAAACACCATATATTTT; d_call: -; v_call: TRBV19; j_call: TRBJ1-3; clone_size: few
cdr3_aa: CSAPGLAHNEQFF; cdr3_nt: TGCAGCGCGCCGGGACTAGCACACAATGAGCAGTTCTTC; d_call: TRBD2; v_call: TRBV29-1; j_call: TRBJ2-1; clone_size: few
cdr3_aa: CASSQITSGKSHEQFF; cdr3_nt: TGCGCCAGCAGCCAGATTACTAGCGGCAAAAGCCATGAGCAGTTCTTC; d_call: TRBD2; v_call: TRBV4-3; j_call: TRBJ2-1; clone_size: many
cdr3_aa: CASSSGTSGGSYQETQYF; cdr3_nt: TGCGCCAGCAGCTCAGGGACTAGCGGGGGCAGCTACCAAGAGACCCAGTACTTC; d_call: TRBD2; v_call: TRBV5-1; j_call: TRBJ2-5; clone_size: -
cdr3_aa: CASSLGQGSIETQYF; cdr3_nt: TGCGCCAGCAGCTTGGGACAGGGGTCCATAGAGACCCAGTACTTC; d_call: TRBD1; v_call: TRBV5-1; j_call: TRBJ2-5; clone_size: few
cdr3_aa: CAGDPGFTEAFF; cdr3_nt: TGTGCCGGAGACCCAGGGTTCACTGAAGCTTTCTTT; d_call: -; v_call: TRBV30; j_call: TRBJ1-1; clone_size: few
cdr3_aa: CASSQEASAWRDNEQFF; cdr3_nt: TGCGCCAGCAGCCAAGAGGCAAGTGCCTGGAGGGACAATGAGCAGTTCTTC; d_call: -; v_call: TRBV4-3; j_call: TRBJ2-1; clone_size: -
cdr3_aa: CASSSTGQGTYEQYF; cdr3_nt: TGTGCCAGCAGCTCCACTGGACAGGGGACCTACGAGCAGTACTTC; d_call: TRBD1; v_call: TRBV7-2; j_call: TRBJ2-7; clone_size: -
cdr3_aa: CASLDRSYEQYF; cdr3_nt: TGTGCCAGCCTGGACAGATCCTACGAGCAGTACTTC; d_call: -; v_call: TRBV28; j_call: TRBJ2-7; clone_size: few
cdr3_aa: CSGEGGAGEQYF; cdr3_nt: TGCAGCGGGGAGGGCGGCGCCGGGGAGCAGTACTTC; d_call: TRBD2; v_call: TRBV29-1; j_call: TRBJ2-7; clone_size: few
cdr3_aa: CSAQTGTASTDTQYF; cdr3_nt: TGCAGTGCCCAAACCGGGACAGCAAGCACAGATACGCAGTATTTT; d_call: TRBD1; v_call: TRBV20-1; j_call: TRBJ2-3; clone_size: -
cdr3_aa: CASSFSSGGPRSSYEQYF; cdr3_nt: TGCGCCAGCAGCTTCTCTAGCGGGGGGCCTAGGAGCTCCTACGAGCAGTACTTC; d_call: TRBD2; v_call: TRBV5-1; j_call: TRBJ2-7; clone_size: -
cdr3_aa: CASSDPDTQYF; cdr3_nt: TGTGCCAGCAGCGATCCCGATACGCAGTATTTT; d_call: -; v_call: TRBV7-9; j_call: TRBJ2-3; clone_size: -
cdr3_aa: CASSPGFLSGANVLTF; cdr3_nt: TGTGCCAGCAGCCCGGGTTTCCTCTCTGGGGCCAACGTCCTGACTTTC; d_call: -; v_call: TRBV3-1; j_call: TRBJ2-6; clone_size: few
cdr3_aa: CASSYIGPTDTQYF; cdr3_nt: TGTGCCAGCAGTTACATAGGTCCCACAGATACGCAGTATTTT; d_call: -; v_call: TRBV6-5; j_call: TRBJ2-3; clone_size: few
cdr3_aa: CASSPRFGQMNTEAFF; cdr3_nt: TGCGCCAGCAGCCCGAGGTTCGGACAGATGAACACTGAAGCTTTCTTT; d_call: -; v_call: TRBV5-1; j_call: TRBJ1-1; clone_size: many
cdr3_aa: CAWSVGTSLNIQYF; cdr3_nt: TGTGCCTGGAGTGTAGGGACTAGTCTGAACATTCAGTACTTC; d_call: TRBD2; v_call: TRBV30; j_call: TRBJ2-4; clone_size: few
cdr3_aa: CASSFVGGSSYDEQFF; cdr3_nt: TGTGCCAGCAGTTTTGTTGGCGGGAGCTCCTACGATGAGCAGTTCTTC; d_call: TRBD2; v_call: TRBV27; j_call: TRBJ2-1; clone_size: -
cdr3_aa: CASSPNDRGLETQYF; cdr3_nt: TGTGCTAGCAGCCCCAATGACAGGGGGCTCGAGACCCAGTACTTC; d_call: TRBD1; v_call: TRBV7-7; j_call: TRBJ2-5; clone_size: -
cdr3_aa: CLLQDALRPNYGYTF; cdr3_nt: TGCCTATTACAGGACGCCCTTCGACCTAACTATGGCTACACCTTC; d_call: -; v_call: TRBV7-9; j_call: TRBJ1-2; clone_size: -
cdr3_aa: CASSQDRGTDTQYF; cdr3_nt: TGCGCCAGCAGCCAAGATCGGGGCACAGATACGCAGTATTTT; d_call: -; v_call: TRBV4-3; j_call: TRBJ2-3; clone_size: many
cdr3_aa: CSARAPLVSTDTQYF; cdr3_nt: TGCAGTGCTAGGGCACCCTTGGTCAGCACAGATACGCAGTATTTT; d_call: -; v_call: TRBV20-1; j_call: TRBJ2-3; clone_size: -
cdr3_aa: CSARDPTGASEQFF; cdr3_nt: TGCAGTGCTAGAGATCCTACAGGGGCCAGTGAGCAGTTCTTC; d_call: TRBD1; v_call: TRBV20-1; j_call: TRBJ2-1; clone_size: few
cdr3_aa: CASTGTGSRAYGYTF; cdr3_nt: TGTGCCAGCACGGGAACAGGGTCTCGGGCCTATGGCTACACCTTC; d_call: -; v_call: TRBV28; j_call: TRBJ1-2; clone_size: few
cdr3_aa: CATSSFGGGQETQYF; cdr3_nt: TGTGCCACCAGCAGTTTCGGGGGGGGACAAGAGACCCAGTACTTC; d_call: TRBD2; v_call: TRBV15; j_call: TRBJ2-5; clone_size: -
cdr3_aa: CSARTGPPSSYSNQPQHF; cdr3_nt: TGCAGTGCTCGGACGGGTCCTCCTTCGTCTTATAGCAATCAGCCCCAGCATTTT; d_call: -; v_call: TRBV20-1; j_call: TRBJ1-5; clone_size: -
cdr3_aa: CASSPGADGETQYF; cdr3_nt: TGCGCCAGCAGCCCCGGGGCGGACGGGGAGACCCAGTACTTC; d_call: -; v_call: TRBV5-1; j_call: TRBJ2-5; clone_size: -
cdr3_aa: CASSPVGNEQYF; cdr3_nt: TGTGCCAGCAGCCCCGTTGGAAACGAGCAGTACTTC; d_call: -; v_call: TRBV7-9; j_call: TRBJ2-7; clone_size: many
cdr3_aa: CASSNRDSEKLFF; cdr3_nt: TGTGCCAGCAGCAACAGGGACAGTGAAAAACTGTTTTTT; d_call: -; v_call: TRBV12-1; j_call: TRBJ1-4; clone_size: -
cdr3_aa: CASSRDLGETQYF; cdr3_nt: TGTGCCAGCAGTAGGGATTTAGGGGAGACCCAGTACTTC; d_call: -; v_call: TRBV2; j_call: TRBJ2-5; clone_size: -
cdr3_aa: CASSRNYAGVNTGELFF; cdr3_nt: TGTGCCAGCAGCCGAAATTACGCGGGGGTCAACACCGGGGAGCTGTTTTTT; d_call: TRBD2; v_call: TRBV7-7; j_call: TRBJ2-2; clone_size: -
cdr3_aa: CASSRENHEINEQYF; cdr3_nt: TGTGCCAGCAGCCGAGAGAACCACGAAATTAACGAGCAGTACTTC; d_call: -; v_call: TRBV14; j_call: TRBJ2-7; clone_size: -
cdr3_aa: CASSYGTSGSLTQYF; cdr3_nt: TGTGCCAGCAGTTACGGGACTAGCGGGTCGCTCACCCAGTACTTC; d_call: TRBD2; v_call: TRBV6-2/TRBV6-3; j_call: TRBJ2-5; clone_size: few
cdr3_aa: CSARDGREGPGHTQYF; cdr3_nt: TGCAGTGCTAGAGACGGGCGGGAGGGCCCGGGGCATACGCAGTATTTT; d_call: TRBD2; v_call: TRBV20-1; j_call: TRBJ2-3; clone_size: -
cdr3_aa: CASSGQGYSGNTIYF; cdr3_nt: TGTGCCAGCAGTGGGCAAGGGTATTCTGGAAACACCATATATTTT; d_call: -; v_call: TRBV28; j_call: TRBJ1-3; clone_size: few
cdr3_aa: CASSLRAEQYF; cdr3_nt: TGTGCCAGCAGTTTAAGGGCCGAGCAGTACTTC; d_call: -; v_call: TRBV12-3/TRBV12-4; j_call: TRBJ2-7; clone_size: many
cdr3_aa: CASSRGRVLNTDTQYF; cdr3_nt: TGTGCCAGCAGCAGAGGAAGAGTGCTGAACACAGATACGCAGTATTTT; d_call: -; v_call: TRBV7-8; j_call: TRBJ2-3; clone_size: few
cdr3_aa: CASSLVASYHQPQHF; cdr3_nt: TGTGCCAGCAGCTTAGTTGCCAGCTACCATCAGCCCCAGCATTTT; d_call: -; v_call: TRBV7-2; j_call: TRBJ1-5; clone_size: few
cdr3_aa: CASSLQGDGEQYF; cdr3_nt: TGTGCCAGCAGCTTACAAGGGGACGGCGAGCAGTACTTC; d_call: -; v_call: TRBV7-2; j_call: TRBJ2-7; clone_size: -
cdr3_aa: CASSYSLVNTEAFF; cdr3_nt: TGTGCCAGCAGTTACTCTTTGGTGAACACTGAAGCTTTCTTT; d_call: -; v_call: TRBV6-5; j_call: TRBJ1-1; clone_size: few
cdr3_aa: CASSTDAGTGGYEQYF; cdr3_nt: TGTGCCAGTAGTACGGACGCCGGGACAGGGGGCTACGAGCAGTACTTC; d_call: TRBD1; v_call: TRBV19; j_call: TRBJ2-7; clone_size: -